Listed here are 18 T cell receptor beta chains from one sample, sequenced in a study of cytomegalovirus exposure and HLA in healthy donors. The PCR employed 60 Vbeta primers together with 13 Jbeta primers. Assay used: immunoSEQ multiplex PCR; TCRdb lists only in-frame clones, some missing. The data show about 190,000 clones, 82% seen once. The sequencing input was PBMCs. These receptors came from a woman aged 18-30 years in good health and CMV-seronegative.

This sequence joins TRBV6-5 and TRBJ2-5; 11 positions agree with TRBD2. The J call is uncertain, as TRBJ2-7 better fits the DNA end. The CDR3 sequence is 15 residues long. The V gene's germline CDR1 is MNHEY and CDR2 SVGAGI. CDR3 sequence reads: CASSPWTSGRYEQYF. CDR3 in DNA: TGTGCCAGCAGCCCCTGGACTAGCGGGCGCTACGAGCAGTACTTC.

V and J are TRBV18 and TRBJ2-7, with D tentatively TRBD2 (6 bases). V was cut by 3 bases and J by 3 bases, with 12 bases left in between. Germline CDR1 is KGHSH and CDR2 is LQKENI. The CDR3 is 14 residues long. This CDR3 is CASSPSGQGYEQYF. Here the CDR3 DNA reads TGTGCCAGCTCACCTAGCGGCCAGGGCTACGAGCAGTACTTC.

This clone was recorded once. The V and J genes are TRBV9 and TRBJ1-4; the D gene is possibly TRBD1 (6 bases). Trimming shortened V by 3 bases and J by 10 bases, and 13 bases separated the two germline ends. Germline CDR1 SGDLS, CDR2 YYNGEE. This CDR3 spans 13 amino acids. The CDR3 loop is CASSGDTTSKLFF. As DNA, the CDR3 is TGTGCCAGCAGCGGGGACACCACTTCAAAACTGTTTTTT.

The sample holds a few counts of this clone. V usage is TRBV4-1 and J usage is TRBJ2-3; TRBD1 matches 12 bases. Trimming at V came to 6 bases and at J to 1 base, leaving 5 bases not matched to a gene. The CDR3 length is 16 residues. Germline loops: CDR1 MGHRA, CDR2 YSYEKL. The CDR3 loop is CASRAGTGGGTDTQYF. In DNA form, the CDR3 reads TGCGCCAGCAGGGCCGGGACAGGGGGCGGCACAGATACGCAGTATTTT.

The gene calls are TRBV11-2 and TRBJ1-1; 7 bases fit TRBD1. The CDR3 length is 18 residues. The germline V gene has CDR1 SGHAT and CDR2 FQNNGV. J was trimmed by 0 bases and V by 5 bases; bases with no gene match: 15. The CDR3: CASSTKTGSLVMNTEAFF. For the CDR3, the DNA is TGTGCCAGCAGCACAAAGACAGGGTCCCTTGTGATGAACACTGAAGCTTTCTTT.

This clone was seen a handful of times. V gene TRBV6-1 combines with J gene TRBJ2-1; 8 positions agree with TRBD1. Unmatched junction bases numbered 5, after V lost 0 bases and J lost 4 bases. Germline values: CDR1 MNHNS, CDR2 SASEGT. The CDR3 runs to 16 residues. CDR3 amino acids: CASSEASGGLYNEQFF. The CDR3 nucleotides read TGTGCCAGCAGTGAAGCCTCAGGGGGCTTATACAATGAGCAGTTCTTC.

V is TRBV27 and J is TRBJ2-1, with D possibly being TRBD2 (5 bases). The CDR3 loop spans 13 amino acids. The germline V and J ends were trimmed by 5 bases and 4 bases, with 9 bases remaining between them. The V gene's germline CDR1 is MNHEY and CDR2 SMNVEV (reference sequence). The CDR3 here is CASSLPGYNEQFF. The DNA of the CDR3 is TGTGCCAGCAGTCTCCCGGGATACAATGAGCAGTTCTTC.

The J gene is TRBJ1-3, the V gene TRBV28; D possibly corresponds to TRBD1 (6 bases). Trimming took off 6 bases at V and 2 bases at J, with 11 bases between the two ends. Germline V lookup: CDR1 MDHEN, CDR2 SYDVKM. CDR3 length: 14 residues. CDR3 DNA sequence: TGTGCCAGCAGCAACCGGGACACTGGAAACACCATATATTTT. Encoded protein: CASSNRDTGNTIYF.

The V and J genes are TRBV6-1 and TRBJ2-7; the match to TRBD1 covers 8 bases. Germline loops: CDR1 MNHNS, CDR2 SASEGT. V shed 4 bases, J shed 3 bases, and the junction held 5 bases outside the gene matches. This CDR3 contains 14 residues. CDR3 amino acids: CASSAGDRNYEQYF. For the CDR3, the DNA is TGTGCCAGCAGTGCGGGGGACAGGAACTACGAGCAGTACTTC.

CDR3 nucleotides: TGTGCCAGCAGTTTAGAACCAGGGTCTTGGCCCCAGCATTTT. Translation: CASSLEPGSWPQHF. V usage is TRBV27 and J usage is TRBJ1-5, with D possibly being TRBD1 (5 bases). Germline V gene data show CDR1 as MNHEY and CDR2 as SMNVEV (reference sequence). The V and J ends lost 2 bases and 9 bases respectively, with 14 bases between them. The CDR3 covers 14 residues.

This clone was recorded a few times. The chain is built from TRBV5-6 and TRBJ1-2; D unclear. Per germline, CDR1 SGHDT and CDR2 YYEEEE. V dropped 3 bases and J dropped 4 bases, with 13 bases sitting between them. The CDR3 has 14 amino acids. The chain's CDR3 is CASSSAGRRYGYTF. CDR3 nucleotide sequence: TGTGCCAGCAGCTCCGCGGGGAGACGCTATGGCTACACCTTC.

J is TRBJ2-5 and V is TRBV6-5; D may be TRBD2 (5 bases). Germline V lookup: CDR1 MNHEY, CDR2 SVGAGI. Trimming cost V 0 bases and J 4 bases, with 9 bases left between them. The length of the CDR3 is 14 residues. CDR3 sequence reads: CASSYSSGRETQYF. The CDR3 nucleotides read TGTGCCAGCAGTTACTCGAGTGGGAGAGAGACCCAGTACTTC.

The V call is TRBV28, the J call TRBJ2-7, with 9 nucleotides matching TRBD1. The CDR3 spans 15 residues. The trim removed 6 bases at V and 2 bases at J, leaving 8 bases unmatched. Germline CDR1 and CDR2: MDHEN and SYDVKM. As DNA, the CDR3 is TGTGCCAGCAGGATCGACAGGGGGTTTACCTACGAGCAGTACTTC. It translates to CASRIDRGFTYEQYF.

The rearrangement joins TRBV7-2 to TRBJ1-5, with D perhaps matching TRBD1 (5 bases). The germline V gene encodes CDR1 SGHTA and CDR2 FQGNSA. V was trimmed by 3 bases and J by 3 bases, leaving 15 bases between them. The CDR3 is 16 amino acids. The CDR3 loop is CASSFKPDSLNQPQHF. CDR3 coding DNA: TGTGCCAGCAGCTTTAAACCTGACAGCCTCAATCAGCCCCAGCATTTT.

The CDR3 loop reads CASSYSGGEGNTIYF. The CDR3 region has the DNA TGTGCCAGCAGTTACTCAGGGGGCGAAGGAAACACCATATATTTT. The gene calls are TRBV6-6 and TRBJ1-3; 7 bases fit TRBD1. V was clipped by 0 bases and J by 4 bases; unmatched bases: 3. The CDR3 length is 15 residues. CDR1 and CDR2 from the germline V gene are MNHNY and SVGAGI (reference sequence).

V usage is TRBV30 and J usage is TRBJ2-7; D might be TRBD2 (6 bases). V gave up 0 bases and J gave up 2 bases, with 8 bases separating them. Germline V gives CDR1 GTSNPN, CDR2 SVGIG (reference sequence). CDR3 size: 13 residues. The CDR3 loop is CAWSVGGAYEQYF. CDR3 bases: TGTGCCTGGAGTGTGGGGGGAGCCTACGAGCAGTACTTC.

The rearrangement links TRBV6-5 to TRBJ1-3; TRBD1 matches at 8 bases. V dropped 5 bases and J dropped 4; count of bases not matched to a gene: 4. Germline CDR1 MNHEY, CDR2 SVGAGI. The CDR3 covers 14 residues. The CDR3 sequence: CASSTRGPGNTIYF. The CDR3 coding sequence is TGTGCCAGCAGTACCAGGGGGCCCGGAAACACCATATATTTT.

This chain joins TRBV27 and TRBJ2-2, with a tentative D call TRBD2 (6 bases). Germline CDR1 is MNHEY and CDR2 is SMNVEV (reference sequence). CDR3 length: 15 residues. The V and J ends lost 5 bases and 3 bases respectively, with 13 bases between them. CDR3 nucleotide sequence: TGTGCCAGCAGTGGCGCGGGCGGGGACACCGGGGAGCTGTTTTTT. It yields the protein CASSGAGGDTGELFF.